This T cell receptor (beta chain) originates from a study of patients and donors after allogeneic stem cell transplantation (dated by TCRdb to about 2020). CDR1 is given as SGDLS and CDR2 as YYNGEE, both from the germline V gene. The CDR3 contains 15 residues, cysteine and phenylalanine counted. Only the CDR3 part of the read is kept: 45 bases, read in frame from the first base. Trimming costs V 3 bases and J 0 bases, and their ends lie 12 bases apart. This clonotype was detected a few times. Its specific antigen is unknown. The sample holds no much larger clone one base away, and base qualities are not on file. Receptor amplification or capture employed RT-PCR. The sequencing machine was a NextSeq 550. In-frame beta chains were kept once TCRdb had trimmed the public reads at Q25 with fastp and called clones with MiXCR. All rows with the same CDR3 protein become a single entry with the most common DNA and genes. The sample table shows about 57,000 distinct CDR3 sequences, and about an eighth are seen once. The top ten hold around 30% of the sample.

The receptor comes from a human donor who was either an allogeneic HSCT recipient or a stem cell or donor lymphocyte infusion donor (not recorded which). It is not recorded whose cells these are; they may come from a transplant donor. The chain is encoded by TRBV9 joined to TRBJ1-1; TRBD1 is a weak D gene call, 6 bases matching. The sample was blood, either unsorted or a sorted T cell fraction (not recorded which). The DNA sequence is given as TGTGCCAGCAGCGGGGGGGACACCATGAACACTGAAGCTTTCTTT. It encodes CASSGGDTMNTEAFF.